Listed here is a single T cell receptor (beta chain). The table lists this clone with a count of one. The antigen it binds to is not known. Per-nucleotide qualities are absent, and no much larger clonotype sits a single base away. CDR1 and CDR2 were assigned from the germline V gene as MGHDK and SYGVNS. V and J lose 2 bases and 1 base, and a span of 18 bases separates them. The CDR3 goes from the cysteine to the phenylalanine over 18 residues. Only CDR3 DNA is held: 54 bases, read in frame from base 1. This sample was included in a study of T cell responses to AZD1222 COVID-19 vaccine (TCRdb year 2021). Regarding the complete study: AZD1222 recipients with second doses at about 4 weeks or about 12 weeks were pooled, because spike-specific TCR depth and breadth did not differ between schedules. A total of approximately 240 trial participants underwent TCR sequencing, of whom 207 received two doses of AZD1222 and some 25 received two doses of the MenACWY control vaccine. Trial participants were enrolled by age into 18-55, 56-69 and 70-plus year subgroups, with roughly 160, 29 and 62 TCR-sequenced participants respectively.

According to the study, the label for this sample's time point signals: baseline before first vaccination. The vaccinee samples were drawn from two UK trials, COV001 and COV002, one of which was a single-blind randomized controlled phase 2/3 trial testing AZD1222 (ChAdOx1 nCoV-19) in healthy adults. Trial participant PBMC samples were collected at day 0 and day 28 after the second dose for TCRbeta chain sequencing. The CDR3 regions of human TCRbeta chains were subjected to immunosequencing. For the original study's pipeline: Repertoire TCRs were matched against a reference library of SARS-CoV-2-specific TCRs generated with the MIRA antigen-specificity platform. Breadth was defined as the fraction of unique TCRs that were SARS-CoV-2-associated. Depth was defined as the fraction of total T cells that were SARS-CoV-2-associated. Each spike-specific TCR was assigned to its reactive spike region and to a CD4 or CD8 class using the MIRA data. Log10-transformed breadth and depth values were compared by one-way ANOVA with Sidak's multiple comparisons tests. Entries here come from immuneACCESS through TCRdb and include only in-frame sequences with V and J called. Some clones fail to appear in such tables; in the studies checked, an unresolved V gene covers under half of the shortfall, and the cause of the remainder is unknown. The V and J calls and the clone size are those of that table, but D and trimming were determined from the DNA. The sample has about 140,000 clones on record, roughly 90% of them singletons. The ten most abundant clones make up 2.9% of the sample.

The paper as a whole reports these results and caveats: Because no day 14 peak-response samples were available, repertoires were characterized only after the peak T cell response. Epitopes outside the regions mutated in the B.1.351 and B.1.1.7 variants were reportedly recognized by nearly half of the unique spike-specific TCRs. Conclusions about previously exposed vaccinees are limited, since just a handful of AZD1222 recipients were seropositive for SARS-CoV-2 at baseline. Participants were mostly white British, with more females than males. The authors suggested clonal diversity may have been underestimated. The vaccine-associated CD4 TCRs covered the entire spike protein, and the dominant responses fell in regions 160-218 and 743-854. In the small 56-69-year group, the increase in depth fell short of significance, most likely because of low power. A significant rise in spike-specific TCR breadth and depth was observed after two AZD1222 doses relative to day 0 and relative to MenACWY recipients.

The receptor was isolated from an adult in good health. The rearrangement joined TRBV25-1 to TRBJ2-1, and TRBD2 may be the D gene, going by 8 matching bases. Sequences were derived from peripheral blood, sampled on day 0 of AZD1222 vaccination. For the CDR3, the sequence is CASSERQGLGGSYNEQFF. Here is the DNA: TGTGCCAGCAGTGAAAGACAGGGACTAGGTGGGTCCTACAATGAGCAGTTCTTC.